A single sample gave rise to the 8 T cell receptor beta chains below, sequenced in a study of tumor-infiltrating lymphocytes in primary liver carcinoma. Both RNA and DNA were isolated together from about 21-30 mg of bulk tissue that had not been sorted. The template, approximately 500 ng total RNA, yielded TCR beta cDNA made with a constant-region primer. Investigators got TCR beta libraries out of three nested multiplex PCR rounds, done with slightly modified ARM-PCR. For approximately 9 cycles apiece, the opening two PCR rounds ran with TRBV1-TRBV30 forward primers and a C-beta reverse primer. Using its own MiXCR run on the multiplex PCR reads, TCRdb lists one record per CDR3 protein. The table includes under 130,000 distinct CDR3 sequences, roughly 80% detected once. What was sequenced was liver tumor tissue from sampling region 3. Subset: tumor region T3, left-lateral pole. The receptors were sampled from a man aged 40-49 years with primary liver carcinoma and hepatitis B virus infection.

About this clonotype itself: At one of its ends the junction is not consistent with the germline gene, which may arise from a read error. This sequence joins TRBV6-1 and TRBJ1-5; weak D call: TRBD1 (5 bases). The CDR3 has 13 residues. Germline V CDR1 and CDR2: MNHNS, SASEGT. Here the CDR3 DNA reads TGTGCCGCCTCGAGGGGTCGGAATCAGCCCCAACATTTT. Protein: CAASRGRNQPQHF.

V gene TRBV6-1 combines with J gene TRBJ2-1; D not certain. The CDR3 covers 12 residues. Trimming cost V 3 bases and J 2 bases, with 2 bases left between them. The germline gives CDR1 MNHNS, CDR2 SASEGT. CDR3 sequence reads: CASSEAYNEQFF. CDR3 coding DNA: TGTGCCAGCAGTGAGGCCTACAATGAGCAGTTCTTC.

Points on this clonotype: Mismatch with germline at one junction end may stem from a read error. V is TRBV7-8 and J is TRBJ2-1; D is perhaps TRBD2 (6 bases). CDR3 length equals 13 residues. The germline V gene has CDR1 SGHVS and CDR2 FQNEAQ. CDR3 nucleotide sequence: TGTGTCAGCAGATCACTAGCTTCAAATGAGCAGTTCTTC. The encoded protein is CVSRSLASNEQFF.

By sample fraction, this clonotype is medium-sized (0.01 to 0.1%). The chain is built from TRBV4-2 and TRBJ2-1, with D possibly TRBD2 on 6 matching bases. The ends were cut back, 0 bases at V and 9 bases at J, with 15 bases in the middle. Germline CDR1 LGHNA, CDR2 YNFKEQ. The length of the CDR3 is 15 residues. The CDR3 DNA reads as TGTGCCAGCAGCCAAGATTGGACTACCGGCGGTGAGCAGTTCTTC. Amino acids: CASSQDWTTGGEQFF.

About this clonotype: A read error may explain this, as a much larger clone is one base away. The chain links TRBV28 to TRBJ2-4; D is possibly TRBD1 (6 bases). This CDR3 contains 16 residues. The germline V gene has CDR1 MDHEN and CDR2 SYDVKM. CDR3 amino acids: CVSSSPGELAKNIQYF. DNA for the CDR3: TGTGTCAGCAGTTCCCCAGGGGAACTAGCCAAAAACATTCAGTACTTC.

This sequence joins TRBV29-1 and TRBJ2-1; D possibly corresponds to TRBD2 (5 bases). CDR1 and CDR2 (germline): SQVTM, ANQGSEA. The CDR3 runs to 13 residues. The CDR3 spells CRGASLRDNEQFF. CDR3 nucleotides: TGCAGAGGCGCTAGTCTGAGGGACAATGAGCAGTTCTTC.

This clonotype was counted at least ten times. The genes are TRBV5-1 and TRBJ1-1; D ambiguous. This CDR3 contains 13 residues. V lost 3 bases and J lost 2, with 8 bases in between. The germline V gene has CDR1 SGHRS and CDR2 YFSETQ. For the CDR3, the DNA is TGCGCCAGCAGCTGGGGTTTAAACACTGAAGCTTTCTTT. It specifies CASSWGLNTEAFF. Full variable domain (remainder filled in from reference TRBV5-1 and TRBJ1-1): KAGVTQTPRYLIKTRGQQVTLSCSPISGHRSVSWYQQTPGQGLQFLFEYFSETQRNKGNFPGRFSGRQFSNSRSEMNVSTLELGDSALYLCASSWGLNTEAFFGQGTRLTVV.

A note on this clonotype: Germline and junction disagree at one end, which may indicate a read error. The chain recombines TRBV6-1 with TRBJ1-1; D remains ambiguous. The CDR3 is 12 amino acids. Germline CDR1 and CDR2: MNHNS and SASEGT. DNA for the CDR3: TGTGTCAGCAGTATCCTGAACACTGAAGCTTTATTT. Amino acid sequence: CVSSILNTEALF.